Here is one TCR beta chain with its context. Original handling: For nucleated cells, counts were estimated from reference gene primer amplification. Sequencing was performed with immunoSEQ multiplex PCR; in TCRdb, only in-frame clones are kept and a portion is missing. The V and J calls and the clone size are those of that table, but D and trimming were determined from the DNA. The sample has approximately 220,000 clones; over 80% are singletons. The sample originates from a study of blood T cell repertoires in COVID-19. Germline V gene sequence: CDR1 SGHAT, CDR2 FQNNGV. The V segment lost 1 base and the J segment 7 bases; nucleotides outside the gene matches: 4. The CDR3 spans 16 residues.

V is TRBV11-2 and J is TRBJ2-3, with 14 nucleotides matching TRBD2. This clonotype originated in a woman younger than 45 with acute COVID-19. Sequencing input: PBMCs or T cells enriched from blood (not recorded which). The CDR3 DNA is TGTGCCAGCAGCTTAGGACTAGCGGGGGGGCCAAATACGCAGTATTTT. Its protein is CASSLGLAGGPNTQYF.